What follows describes a single T cell receptor beta chain. Per the study methods: Amplification of reference gene primers was used by the study to estimate nucleated cell counts. Sequenced by immunoSEQ multiplex PCR; TCRdb stores in-frame clones only, minus some. The DNA was the basis for D and trimming; V, J and clone size are from that table. This table holds a few hundred thousand clones, 75% to 90% found once. The entry originates in a study of blood T cell repertoires in COVID-19. About the study: Samples representing acute and convalescent COVID-19 were sourced from the United States, Italy and Spain. The cDNA or gDNA used as material had been derived from T cells, B-cell-depleted T cells, or PBMCs.

V was cut by 0 bases and J by 4 bases, with 17 bases left in between. The CDR3 has 17 amino acids. Germline-derived CDR1 and CDR2 are SGDLS and YYNGEE. The material sequenced was peripheral blood. The origin of this receptor is a woman in her forties who had recovered from COVID-19. The chain is built from TRBV9 and TRBJ1-3; TRBD1 might be the D (5 bases). The DNA for the CDR3 is TGTGCCAGCAGCGTAGAAGCCCCGTCCAGGGCCGGAAACACCATATATTTT. Its protein product is CASSVEAPSRAGNTIYF.